Presented here are 20 T cell receptor beta chains from one specimen sequenced in a study of shared clonotypes between healthy human individuals. The method was immunoSEQ multiplex PCR; TCRdb's version includes in-frame clones alone and lacks a portion of them. The sample carries roughly 2 million clones, 90% to 96% recorded once. The material sequenced was naive CD4+ T cells sorted from blood. Subset given: CD45RA+ positively selected. These receptors originate from a man aged 18 to 29 in good health.

CDR3 sequence (DNA): TGTGCCAGTAGGAGGACCGGGAGGTACGAGCAGTACTTC. Amino acids: CASRRTGRYEQYF. The chain employs TRBV19 and TRBJ2-7; 7 positions agree with TRBD2. The germline V gene encodes CDR1 LNHDA and CDR2 SQIVND (reference sequence). The length of the CDR3 is 13 residues. V gave up 6 bases and J gave up 4 bases; unmatched junction bases: 6.

The gene calls are TRBV5-4 and TRBJ1-6; 7 bases match TRBD1. J lost 9 bases, V lost 4 bases, and 13 bases had no gene match. Per the germline V gene, CDR1 is SGHNT and CDR2 is YYREEE (reference sequence). The CDR3 runs to 16 residues. The DNA of the CDR3 is TGTGCCAGCAGCCGCCTTGGAGGGGGACAGATTTCACCCCTCCACTTT. The encoded protein is CASSRLGGGQISPLHF.

This clone was seen only once. At the DNA level, this CDR3 is encoded by other sequences in the same sample as well. The CDR3 nucleotides are TGTGCCAGCAGTTTATCTCGGGGCGGGTACAATGAGCAGTTCTTC. Amino acid sequence: CASSLSRGGYNEQFF. The V gene is TRBV27, the J gene TRBJ2-1; D might be TRBD1 or TRBD2, each matching 5 bases. V gave up 0 bases and J gave up 4 bases, with 10 bases separating them. The length of the CDR3 is 15 residues. The germline V gene encodes CDR1 MNHEY and CDR2 SMNVEV (reference sequence).

The chain combines TRBV7-6 with TRBJ2-7; D call uncertain. The V gene's germline CDR1 is SGHVS and CDR2 FNYEAQ. Trimming left V 4 bases short and J 0 bases short, with 16 bases between. The CDR3 is 16 residues long. CDR3 sequence (DNA): TGTGCCAGCAGCTCGAAGGTAGGGATGAGCTCCTACGAGCAGTACTTC. Translating it yields CASSSKVGMSSYEQYF. The full variable domain, with the rest looked up from reference TRBV7-6 and TRBJ2-7, is GAGVSQSPRYKVTKRGQDVALRCDPISGHVSLYWYRQALGQGPEFLTYFNYEAQQDKSGLPNDRFSAERPEGSISTLTIQRTEQRDSAMYRCASSSKVGMSSYEQYFGPGTRLTVT.

The chain couples TRBV14 to TRBJ2-3, with unresolved D. CDR3 length: 15 residues. The germline CDR1 and CDR2 sequences are SGHDN and FVKESK. Trimming cost V 4 bases and J 3 bases, with 14 bases left between them. CDR3 in DNA: TGTGCCAGCAGCCCCAACCGAATCGCGACAGATACGCAGTATTTT. Protein sequence: CASSPNRIATDTQYF.

The V call is TRBV27, the J call TRBJ2-6; D remains ambiguous. The CDR3 spans 15 residues. V lost 5 bases, J lost 4 bases, and 12 bases lay in between. CDR1 MNHEY and CDR2 SMNVEV come from the germline V gene (reference sequence). CDR3 sequence (DNA): TGTGCCAGCAGTCCAGAGGCGCTCGGGGCCAACGTCCTGACTTTC. Translating gives CASSPEALGANVLTF.

The rearrangement joins TRBV6-6 to TRBJ1-4, with D perhaps TRBD1 (6 bases). Trimming shortened V by 5 bases and J by 2 bases, and 9 bases separated the two germline ends. Germline CDR1 MNHNY, CDR2 SVGAGI (reference sequence). CDR3 length: 14 residues. CDR3 amino acids: CASSPGVTNEKLFF. DNA for the CDR3: TGTGCCAGCAGTCCAGGGGTGACTAATGAAAAACTGTTTTTT.

The chain recombines TRBV14 with TRBJ2-3; 10 bases line up with TRBD2. The germline CDR1 and CDR2 sequences are SGHDN and FVKESK. The CDR3 has 17 amino acids. V lost 4 bases, J lost 4 bases, and 11 bases stayed unmatched. The CDR3 bases are TGTGCCAGCAGCCGAGACCTAATAGCGGGGGGTGCAGATACGCAGTATTTT. It encodes CASSRDLIAGGADTQYF. The full variable domain, in which reference TRBV14 and TRBJ2-3 provide the parts outside the CDR3, is EAGVTQFPSHSVIEKGQTVTLRCDPISGHDNLYWYRRVMGKEIKFLLHFVKESKQDESGMPNNRFLAERTGGTYSTLKVQPAELEDSGVYFCASSRDLIAGGADTQYFGPGTRLTVL.

The chain uses TRBV30 and TRBJ1-1, with 8 bases aligning to TRBD1. V shed 3 bases and J 4 bases; nucleotides not matched to a gene: 7. Germline values: CDR1 GTSNPN, CDR2 SVGIG (reference sequence). The CDR3 runs 14 residues. CDR3 region: CAWSQQGVSTEAFF. The CDR3 region has the DNA TGTGCCTGGAGCCAACAGGGGGTGAGCACTGAAGCTTTCTTT.

This chain connects TRBV28 to TRBJ2-3; TRBD1 might be the D (6 bases). V lost 5 bases to trimming and J lost 3 bases, with 9 bases between them. The CDR3 contains 13 residues. Germline V gives CDR1 MDHEN, CDR2 SYDVKM. The DNA of the CDR3 is TGTGCCAGCAGTCAAGGGGGAACAGATACGCAGTATTTT. This encodes CASSQGGTDTQYF.

The chain is built from TRBV28 and TRBJ2-7, with 10 bases lining up with TRBD1. The CDR3 totals 16 residues. V was pared by 3 bases and J by 2 bases, with 7 bases of the junction left unmatched. The germline gives CDR1 MDHEN, CDR2 SYDVKM. CDR3 in DNA: TGTGCCAGCAGTTTTCTGATGGGACAGGGGACCTACGAGCAGTACTTC. Its protein product is CASSFLMGQGTYEQYF.

The chain couples TRBV27 to TRBJ1-6; 10 bases map to TRBD1. Germline V gene sequence: CDR1 MNHEY, CDR2 SMNVEV (reference sequence). With 6 bases clipped from V and 7 bases from J, the junction kept 9 bases outside the gene matches. The CDR3 spans 16 residues. CDR3 bases: TGTGCCAGCAGGATCCGGGACAGGGGTGAGAATTCACCCCTCCACTTT. It yields the protein CASRIRDRGENSPLHF.

J is TRBJ2-2 and V is TRBV27; a possible D gene is TRBD1 (5 bases). The germline V and J ends were trimmed by 2 bases and 0 bases, with 10 bases remaining between them. Germline CDR1 MNHEY, CDR2 SMNVEV (reference sequence). CDR3 length: 16 amino acids. Here the CDR3 reads CASSLGRVTNTGELFF. CDR3 sequence (DNA): TGTGCCAGCAGTTTAGGCAGGGTGACGAACACCGGGGAGCTGTTTTTT.

This chain links TRBV11-2 with TRBJ2-1; D possibly corresponds to TRBD2 (6 bases). Trimming pared 1 base from V and 3 bases from J, leaving 10 bases between. Germline V gives CDR1 SGHAT, CDR2 FQNNGV. The CDR3 runs 15 residues. CDR3 sequence (DNA): TGTGCCAGCAGCTTAGGGGGGGAAGTCTACAATGAGCAGTTCTTC. Translation gives CASSLGGEVYNEQFF.

The V and J genes are TRBV6-1 and TRBJ2-1; tentative D call: TRBD2 (6 bases). Germline V gives CDR1 MNHNS, CDR2 SASEGT. This CDR3 contains 16 residues. Trimming shortened V by 2 bases and J by 4 bases, and 15 bases separated the two germline ends. The CDR3 here is CASSERAGRLYNEQFF. CDR3 bases: TGTGCCAGCAGTGAACGTGCGGGGCGACTTTACAATGAGCAGTTCTTC.

The rearrangement uses TRBV5-1 and TRBJ2-5; maybe TRBD2 (5 bases). The CDR3 has 14 amino acids. V lost 6 bases, J lost 1 base, and 13 bases lay in between. Germline assignment: CDR1 SGHRS and CDR2 YFSETQ. Written as DNA, the CDR3 is TGCGCCAGCAAGAGTCGGGGTCCCCAAGAGACCCAGTACTTC. As protein: CASKSRGPQETQYF. Using reference TRBV5-1 and TRBJ2-5 for the parts outside the CDR3, the full variable domain is KAGVTQTPRYLIKTRGQQVTLSCSPISGHRSVSWYQQTPGQGLQFLFEYFSETQRNKGNFPGRFSGRQFSNSRSEMNVSTLELGDSALYLCASKSRGPQETQYFGPGTRLLVL.

V is TRBV10-3 and J is TRBJ1-6, with D perhaps TRBD1 (5 bases). CDR3 length: 13 residues. V lost 6 bases and J 4 bases, leaving 7 bases between the germline ends. The germline gives CDR1 ENHRY, CDR2 SYGVKD. As DNA, the CDR3 is TGTGCCATCAGGGAGGGGTATAATTCACCCCTCCACTTT. Translated: CAIREGYNSPLHF.

This clone was detected only once. This rearrangement joins TRBV30 to TRBJ1-2; D is undetermined. Per germline, CDR1 GTSNPN and CDR2 SVGIG (reference sequence). This CDR3 has 13 residues. V lost 0 bases and J lost 2, with 7 bases in between. This CDR3 is CAWSVRENYGYTF. The CDR3 bases are TGTGCCTGGAGTGTACGGGAGAACTATGGCTACACCTTC.

This chain uses TRBV2 with TRBJ2-5, with 14 bases lining up with TRBD2. The ends lost 6 bases at V and 4 bases at J; junction bases unmatched: 7. The CDR3 length is 16 residues. Germline values: CDR1 SNHLY, CDR2 FYNNEI. CDR3 DNA: TGTGCCAGCAGGGGAGGACTAGCGGGGGGTGCAGAGACCCAGTACTTC. It translates to CASRGGLAGGAETQYF.

The rearrangement joins TRBV27 to TRBJ2-7, with 8 positions matching TRBD1. J was trimmed by 0 bases and V by 6 bases; bases with no gene match: 7. Germline CDR1 MNHEY, CDR2 SMNVEV (reference sequence). The CDR3 runs 15 residues. The CDR3 DNA reads TGTGCCAGCAGACCGGGACAGGCGGGCTCCTACGAGCAGTACTTC. It translates to CASRPGQAGSYEQYF.